This T cell receptor beta chain was found in a study of T cells in Graves' hyperthyroidism and ophthalmopathy. Amplification yielded TCR beta CDR3 regions, with RNA transcripts as the source. The primer set for the first-round RT-PCR of the TCR CDR3 was HTBI. MiXCR, applied by TCRdb to the multiplex PCR reads, yields one record per CDR3 protein. The sample consists of approximately 700,000 distinct CDR3 sequences, about 16% of them appearing once. Stable Graves' hyperthyroidism meant no ophthalmopathy progression within 18 months. This clonotype was recorded at least ten times. There are 10 residues in the CDR3. Trimming cost V 4 bases and J 6 bases, with 3 bases left between them. Germline CDR1 reads SNHLY; CDR2 reads FYNNEI.

V usage is TRBV2 and J usage is TRBJ1-1, with D uncertain. This TCR derives from a man between 18 and 29 years old with Graves' hyperthyroidism. Source material: blood. The CDR3 spells CASSGSEAFF. The CDR3 nucleotides read TGTGCCAGCAGTGGGTCTGAAGCTTTCTTT. Together with reference TRBV2 and TRBJ1-1, the CDR3 gives the full variable domain: EPEVTQTPSHQVTQMGQEVILRCVPISNHLYFYWYRQILGQKVEFLVSFYNNEISEKSEIFDDQFSVERPDGSNFTLKIRSTKLEDSAMYFCASSGSEAFFGQGTRLTVV.